This passage covers 18 T cell receptor beta chains from one sample sequenced in a study of shared clonotypes between healthy human individuals. Clones were read by immunoSEQ multiplex PCR, and TCRdb kept only the in-frame ones, dropping some. This sample has roughly 1,500,000 clones; 95% to 99% occur once, and the top ten carry about 0.45%. The source material was naive CD4+ T cells sorted from blood. Noted subset: CD45RA+ positively selected. The receptors originated from a man in his thirties or forties in good health.

The rearrangement joins TRBV5-1 to TRBJ2-3; 7 bases match TRBD2. Germline lookup yields CDR1 SGHRS and CDR2 YFSETQ. The J segment lost 0 bases and the V segment lost 4 bases, leaving 8 bases of the junction unmatched. The CDR3 runs 16 residues. The CDR3: CASSLRREASTDTQYF. DNA for the CDR3: TGCGCCAGCAGCCTACGACGGGAGGCTAGCACAGATACGCAGTATTTT.

Written as DNA, the CDR3 is TGCGCCAGCAGCCTCCGACTAGCGGCGAACAATGAGCAGTTCTTC. This sequence encodes CASSLRLAANNEQFF. The rearrangement joins TRBV5-1 to TRBJ2-1; 9 nucleotides agree with TRBD2. This CDR3 comprises 15 residues. V lost 4 bases to trimming and J lost 5 bases; unmatched junction nucleotides: 7. Germline-derived CDR1 and CDR2 are SGHRS and YFSETQ.

J is TRBJ2-3 and V is TRBV19; D might be TRBD1 (6 bases). This CDR3 is built from 15 residues. Trimming left V 5 bases short and J 7 bases short, with 19 bases between. The germline gives CDR1 LNHDA, CDR2 SQIVND (reference sequence). The CDR3 loop is CASSGTLTGANTQYF. The DNA of the CDR3 is TGTGCCAGTAGTGGGACACTTACTGGGGCCAATACGCAGTATTTT.

This clone was found once. The chain couples TRBV15 to TRBJ2-7, with 7 bases fitting TRBD2. J was trimmed by 3 bases and V by 0 bases; bases with no gene match: 5. Germline V gene data show CDR1 as LNHNV and CDR2 as YYDKDF (reference sequence). The CDR3 covers 15 residues. The CDR3 nucleotides read TGTGCCACCAGCAGAGATAAGCGGGACCTCTACGAGCAGTACTTC. Its translation: CATSRDKRDLYEQYF. Complete variable domain (other parts from reference TRBV15 and TRBJ2-7): DAMVIQNPRYQVTQFGKPVTLSCSQTLNHNVMYWYQQKSSQAPKLLFHYYDKDFNNEADTPDNFQSRRPNTSFCFLDIRSPGLGDTAMYLCATSRDKRDLYEQYFGPGTRLTVT.

This clone is a singleton in its sample. V gene TRBV11-2 combines with J gene TRBJ2-3; 8 nucleotides agree with TRBD2. Trimming at V came to 3 bases and at J to 1 base, leaving 3 bases not matched to a gene. The CDR3 length is 15 residues. The germline CDR1 and CDR2 sequences are SGHAT and FQNNGV. The CDR3 region is CASSLREDGTDTQYF. The CDR3, as DNA: TGTGCCAGCAGCTTGCGGGAGGACGGCACAGATACGCAGTATTTT.

This clone was counted a single time. The J gene is TRBJ2-7, the V gene TRBV7-2; either TRBD1 or TRBD2 may fit D (5 bases each). The V and J ends lost 2 bases and 6 bases respectively, with 11 bases between them. This CDR3 is 13 amino acids long. In germline, CDR1 is SGHTA, CDR2 FQGNSA. CDR3 in DNA: TGTGCCAGCAGCTTAAAGTGGGGGAGCGAGCAGTACTTC. Translated: CASSLKWGSEQYF.

The genes are TRBV29-1 and TRBJ2-3; 11 nucleotides agree with TRBD2. The CDR3 totals 13 residues. Germline V gene lookup returns CDR1 SQVTM and CDR2 ANQGSEA. In DNA form, the CDR3 reads TGCATCTCAACTAGCGGGAGCGGTGATACGCAGTATTTT. Protein product: CISTSGSGDTQYF.

This chain links TRBV5-1 with TRBJ2-1; 8 bases line up with TRBD2. There are 15 residues in the CDR3. J was trimmed by 7 bases and V by 1 base; bases with no gene match: 7. In germline, CDR1 is SGHRS, CDR2 YFSETQ. The CDR3, as DNA: TGCGCCAGCAGCTTGATTCCGGGACTAGAAAATGAGCAGTTCTTC. This translates into CASSLIPGLENEQFF.

The CDR3 nucleotides are TGTGCCAGCAGCTTCAGCTCAATCCGACTAGCGGGAGGTGTTAGTAATGAGCAGTTCTTC. It encodes CASSFSSIRLAGGVSNEQFF. The J gene is TRBJ2-1, the V gene TRBV5-4; 13 bases are a match to TRBD2. The CDR3 contains 20 residues. V lost 2 bases, J lost 7 bases, and 18 bases stayed unmatched. Germline-derived CDR1 and CDR2 are SGHNT and YYREEE (reference sequence).

J is TRBJ1-2 and V is TRBV18; D is undetermined. Germline V gives CDR1 KGHSH, CDR2 LQKENI. V lost 3 bases, J lost 0 bases, and 14 bases lay in between. This CDR3 contains 16 residues. The CDR3 DNA reads TGTGCCAGCTCACCCCTAGCACAGCGGACTAACTATGGCTACACCTTC. This codes for CASSPLAQRTNYGYTF. The full variable domain, with the rest looked up from reference TRBV18 and TRBJ1-2, is NAGVMQNPRHLVRRRGQEARLRCSPMKGHSHVYWYRQLPEEGLKFMVYLQKENIIDESGMPKERFSAEFPKEGPSILRIQQVVRGDSAAYFCASSPLAQRTNYGYTFGSGTRLTVV.

The CDR3 nucleotides are TGTGCCAGCAGGCCACTAGCGGGAGGGCCTAGCACCGGGGAGCTGTTTTTT. Residues: CASRPLAGGPSTGELFF. This sequence joins TRBV2 and TRBJ2-2, with TRBD2 matching 13 bases. CDR3 length: 17 residues. V trimming: 6 bases; J trimming: 4 bases; junction bases outside the gene matches: 8. In germline, CDR1 is SNHLY, CDR2 FYNNEI. Filled out from reference TRBV2 and TRBJ2-2, the complete variable domain reads EPEVTQTPSHQVTQMGQEVILRCVPISNHLYFYWYRQILGQKVEFLVSFYNNEISEKSEIFDDQFSVERPDGSNFTLKIRSTKLEDSAMYFCASRPLAGGPSTGELFFGEGSRLTVL.

This chain links TRBV7-6 with TRBJ2-3; 7 bases are a match to TRBD2. The CDR3 totals 17 residues. J gave up 0 bases and V 0 bases, and 6 bases lay outside the gene matches. Germline-derived CDR1 and CDR2 are SGHVS and FNYEAQ. For the CDR3, the DNA is TGTGCCAGCAGCTTAGCAGGTGGAGCGGGAAGCACAGATACGCAGTATTTT. Its protein product is CASSLAGGAGSTDTQYF.

This rearrangement joins TRBV4-3 to TRBJ2-1; D might be TRBD1 (6 bases). The length of the CDR3 is 15 residues. CDR1 is LGHNA and CDR2 is YSLEER in the germline V gene. Trimming stripped 0 bases from V and 8 bases from J, with 14 bases between. The CDR3 sequence: CASSQDGTTGHEQFF. The CDR3 nucleotides are TGCGCCAGCAGCCAAGATGGGACAACAGGGCATGAGCAGTTCTTC.

V usage is TRBV7-8 and J usage is TRBJ2-7, with a possible D match to TRBD1 (5 bases). V was trimmed by 2 bases and J by 7 bases, leaving 12 bases between them. The length of the CDR3 is 13 residues. Germline V lookup: CDR1 SGHVS, CDR2 FQNEAQ. The CDR3 loop reads CASSLKGPGEQYF. Written as DNA, the CDR3 is TGTGCCAGCAGCTTAAAGGGCCCAGGGGAGCAGTACTTC.

Remarks on this clone: Other DNA sequences within the sample encode an identical CDR3. The chain uses TRBV5-1 and TRBJ2-7; 11 bases map to TRBD2. The CDR3 contains 15 residues. Germline CDR1 reads SGHRS; CDR2 reads YFSETQ. V trimming: 4 bases; J trimming: 2 bases; junction bases outside the gene matches: 5. CDR3 DNA sequence: TGCGCCAGCAGCCCGGGACTAGCGGCCACCTACGAGCAGTACTTC. It codes for CASSPGLAATYEQYF.

The rearrangement links TRBV6-4 to TRBJ2-1, with TRBD2 matching over 8 bases. Germline V gene sequence: CDR1 MRHNA, CDR2 SNTAGT. The ends lost 5 bases at V and 7 bases at J; junction bases unmatched: 13. This CDR3 is 16 amino acids long. The CDR3 loop reads CASSPSGTRVWNEQFF. CDR3 nucleotides: TGTGCCAGCAGTCCCTCGGGGACTAGGGTATGGAATGAGCAGTTCTTC.

The rearrangement joins TRBV30 to TRBJ2-3; a weak D match, TRBD2 (5 bases). This CDR3 comprises 15 residues. CDR1 and CDR2 from the germline V gene are GTSNPN and SVGIG (reference sequence). Deletions cut 2 bases from V and 3 bases from J, with 15 bases between. The CDR3 sequence is CAWSLGSGRTDTQYF. The CDR3, as DNA: TGTGCCTGGAGTTTGGGGAGCGGACGGACAGATACGCAGTATTTT.

J is TRBJ2-7 and V is TRBV6-5; no clear D. The germline gives CDR1 MNHEY, CDR2 SVGAGI. This CDR3 has 14 amino acids. With 7 bases removed from V and 3 bases from J, the gap between germline ends came to 16 bases. The CDR3 DNA reads as TGTGCCAGCAAAAGACTGGTCTTGAGCTACGAGCAGTACTTC. Translating it yields CASKRLVLSYEQYF.